The 16 T cell receptor beta chains below were found in one sample sequenced in a study of early T cells in non-severe SARS-CoV-2 infection. TCRdb itself ran the 5' RACE reads through MiXCR, one entry per CDR3 protein. Of 95,000 to 110,000 distinct CDR3 sequences in the sample, around 10% were seen once. The sequencing sample was made of whole blood. These TCRs come from an adult who was a healthcare worker with PCR-confirmed SARS-CoV-2 infection or an uninfected control (not recorded which).

The rearrangement joins TRBV28 to TRBJ1-2; weak D call: TRBD1 (5 bases). The germline gives CDR1 MDHEN, CDR2 SYDVKM. The CDR3 length is 15 residues. V was pared by 7 bases and J by 0 bases, with 15 bases between. The CDR3 sequence is CASNLLQTANYGYTF. The CDR3 DNA is TGTGCCAGCAACCTTCTACAGACAGCTAACTATGGCTACACCTTC.

This clonotype was seen many times. The J gene is TRBJ1-5, the V gene TRBV28; D is undetermined. This CDR3 region has 15 residues. Germline V CDR1 and CDR2: MDHEN, SYDVKM. Trimming stripped 3 bases from V and 1 base from J, with 10 bases between. In DNA, the CDR3 is TGTGCCAGCAGTTTTGTACACCAGAGCAATCAGCCCCAGCATTTT. Translating it yields CASSFVHQSNQPQHF.

The rearrangement links TRBV28 to TRBJ2-4, with D uncertain. Germline V lookup: CDR1 MDHEN, CDR2 SYDVKM. V lost 2 bases, J lost 1 base, and 12 bases lay in between. The CDR3 consists of 16 residues. Here the CDR3 DNA reads TGTGCCAGCAGTTTAGGTATTGCAAGGGCCAAAAACATTCAGTACTTC. It translates to CASSLGIARAKNIQYF.

This clonotype turned up a few times. The chain employs TRBV7-8 and TRBJ2-2; the match to TRBD1 covers 9 bases. The CDR3 sequence is 16 residues long. Germline V lookup: CDR1 SGHVS, CDR2 FQNEAQ. Trimming removed 5 bases from V and 5 bases from J; junction bases left unmatched: 9. The CDR3 protein is CASSSQTGGRTGELFF. In nucleotides, the CDR3 is TGTGCCAGCAGCAGCCAGACAGGGGGAAGAACCGGGGAGCTGTTTTTT. The entire variable domain, with the rest obtained from reference TRBV7-8 and TRBJ2-2, is as follows: GAGVSQSPRYKVAKRGQDVALRCDPISGHVSLFWYQQALGQGPEFLTYFQNEAQLDKSGLPSDRFFAERPEGSVSTLKIQRTQQEDSAVYLCASSSQTGGRTGELFFGEGSRLTVL.

This clonotype was counted a few times. The genes are TRBV11-2 and TRBJ1-1; D is uncertain. The CDR3 totals 12 residues. Per the germline V gene, CDR1 is SGHAT and CDR2 is FQNNGV. V was trimmed by 4 bases and J by 4 bases, leaving 7 bases between them. In DNA form, the CDR3 reads TGTGCCAGCAGCTATAGTATCACTGAAGCTTTCTTT. Its translation: CASSYSITEAFF.

This clonotype was seen repeatedly, ten times or more. The rearrangement uses TRBV2 and TRBJ2-3, with D maybe TRBD2 (6 bases). Trimming took off 6 bases at V and 2 bases at J, with 12 bases between the two ends. This CDR3 contains 14 residues. Germline CDR1 SNHLY, CDR2 FYNNEI. CDR3 sequence (DNA): TGTGCCAGCAGGGACGGACTAATCACAGATACGCAGTATTTT. Encoded protein: CASRDGLITDTQYF.

This clonotype was found many times. The chain has TRBV7-9 and TRBJ2-7; D is unclear. Trimming left V 2 bases short and J 2 bases short, with 13 bases between. Per germline, CDR1 SEHNR and CDR2 FQNEAQ (reference sequence). The CDR3 consists of 15 residues. The CDR3: CASSLSFGSPYEQYF. CDR3 nucleotides: TGTGCCAGCAGCTTAAGCTTCGGCAGTCCCTACGAGCAGTACTTC.

This chain connects TRBV4-3 to TRBJ2-7; D not resolved. This CDR3 has 13 residues. Trimming stripped 3 bases from V and 4 bases from J, with 10 bases between. The germline gives CDR1 LGHNA, CDR2 YSLEER. CDR3 nucleotide sequence: TGCGCCAGCAGCCAGTCGACCGGGTACGAGCAGTACTTC. Amino acids: CASSQSTGYEQYF.

This clonotype was observed many times. This chain joins TRBV20-1 and TRBJ2-5; 14 bases are shared with TRBD2. Germline loops: CDR1 DFQATT, CDR2 SNEGSKA (reference sequence). This CDR3 spans 16 amino acids. As DNA, the CDR3 is TGCACCGCCGGGACTAGCGGGAGTCCGGGGGGCGAGACCCAGTACTTC. Protein product: CTAGTSGSPGGETQYF.

This clonotype was counted ten times or more. This chain uses TRBV20-1 with TRBJ2-7; the match to TRBD2 covers 16 bases. V shed 0 bases and J 4 bases; nucleotides not matched to a gene: 3. CDR1 and CDR2 (germline): DFQATT, SNEGSKA (reference sequence). The CDR3 covers 16 residues. CDR3 sequence reads: CSAREGTSGRAYEQYF. CDR3 DNA sequence: TGCAGTGCTAGAGAGGGGACTAGCGGGAGGGCTTACGAGCAGTACTTC.

This clonotype was counted many times. The chain employs TRBV3-1 and TRBJ1-1, with 9 bases lining up with TRBD1. The CDR3 covers 15 residues. CDR1 is LGHDT and CDR2 is YNNKEL in the germline V gene (reference sequence). V dropped 2 bases and J dropped 4; count of bases not matched to a gene: 5. In nucleotides, the CDR3 is TGTGCCAGCAGCCAATCGGTGACAGGGGGCACTGAAGCTTTCTTT. This gives the protein CASSQSVTGGTEAFF.

As to this clonotype: A read error may explain this, as a much larger clone is one base away. This chain links TRBV10-3 with TRBJ2-7, with TRBD2 matching 13 bases. This CDR3 is 14 amino acids long. Trimming removed 8 bases from V and 9 bases from J; junction bases left unmatched: 10. CDR1 ENHRY and CDR2 SYGVKD come from the germline V gene. This CDR3 reads CAICVTSGRAAQYF. The CDR3 DNA follows: TGTGCCATCTGTGTAACTAGCGGGAGGGCCGCGCAGTACTTC.

There are a few counts of this clonotype. This chain joins TRBV2 and TRBJ1-3; D remains ambiguous. This CDR3 comprises 14 residues. V lost 2 bases, J lost 2 bases, and 7 bases lay in between. Germline V gene data show CDR1 as SNHLY and CDR2 as FYNNEI. The CDR3 is CASSETSPGNTIYF. CDR3 coding DNA: TGTGCCAGCAGTGAAACATCTCCTGGAAACACCATATATTTT.

V usage is TRBV20-1 and J usage is TRBJ2-1, with a weak D call TRBD2 (6 bases). The CDR3 is 15 residues long. Trimming cost V 1 base and J 7 bases, with 17 bases left between them. Germline V CDR1 and CDR2: DFQATT, SNEGSKA (reference sequence). CDR3 sequence reads: CSARGHRDSTNEQFF. The CDR3 nucleotides are TGCAGTGCTAGAGGCCACCGGGACTCGACTAATGAGCAGTTCTTC.

There are many counts of this clonotype. The rearrangement links TRBV29-1 to TRBJ2-7, with 7 bases aligning to TRBD1. The CDR3 sequence is 12 residues long. The germline gives CDR1 SQVTM, CDR2 ANQGSEA. The trim removed 8 bases at V and 2 bases at J, leaving 6 bases unmatched. CDR3 bases: TGCAGCATAAGGACAGGTCCCTACGAGCAGTACTTC. Protein product: CSIRTGPYEQYF.

This clonotype was seen only a few times. The chain recombines TRBV30 with TRBJ1-5; D is possibly TRBD1 (5 bases). This CDR3 has 14 amino acids. CDR1 GTSNPN and CDR2 SVGIG come from the germline V gene (reference sequence). V gave up 2 bases and J gave up 7 bases, with 15 bases separating them. In nucleotides, the CDR3 is TGTGCCTGGAGTCTTGACTTGGGGGAGCAGCCCCAGCATTTT. This translates into CAWSLDLGEQPQHF.